One and the same sample provided the 8 T cell receptor beta chains below, sequenced in a study of CD8 T cells in Susac syndrome. RNA totalling roughly 0.5 to 1 ug underwent reverse transcription with random hexamers. TCRdb re-derived calls from the immunoSEQ multiplex PCR reads in MiXCR, one entry per CDR3 protein. The table records around 71,000 distinct CDR3 sequences, 96% of them present only once. Sequenced material: CD4+ T cells from PBMCs. The receptors derive from a human donor with multiple sclerosis.

The V and J genes are TRBV7-8 and TRBJ2-7, with a possible D match to TRBD1 (6 bases). Germline values: CDR1 SGHVS, CDR2 FQNEAQ. Trimming left V 1 base short and J 7 bases short, with 17 bases between. The CDR3 sequence is 15 residues long. Here the CDR3 DNA reads TGTGCCAGCAGCTTAGTCGGCCAGGGGCTGGGAGAGCAGTACTTC. It translates to CASSLVGQGLGEQYF.

The chain carries TRBV6-2 or TRBV6-3 and TRBJ2-5; TRBD2 matches at 13 bases. This CDR3 has 15 residues. Germline V gene sequence: CDR1 MNHEY, CDR2 SVGEGT. V trimming: 5 bases; J trimming: 6 bases; junction bases outside the gene matches: 6. The CDR3 region has the DNA TGTGCCAGCAGTAAACCCGGGACTAGCGGGAAGACCCAGTACTTC. Translated, it gives CASSKPGTSGKTQYF.

V is TRBV12-3 or TRBV12-4 and J is TRBJ2-6, with D possibly TRBD1 on 6 matching bases. Trimming cost V 4 bases and J 4 bases, with 8 bases left between them. The CDR3 runs 14 residues. The CDR3 sequence is CASSYRAGANVLTF. The CDR3 region has the DNA TGTGCCAGCAGTTACAGGGCCGGGGCCAACGTCCTGACTTTC.

The V call is TRBV2, the J call TRBJ2-1; D might be TRBD2 (5 bases). V dropped 4 bases and J dropped 1 base, with 8 bases sitting between them. Germline CDR1 reads SNHLY; CDR2 reads FYNNEI. This CDR3 spans 14 amino acids. CDR3 nucleotides: TGTGCCAGCAGTGCCGGGGTTTCCTACAATGAGCAGTTCTTC. Residues: CASSAGVSYNEQFF.

The rearrangement uses TRBV7-2 and TRBJ2-2; possible D gene TRBD2, 5 bases. Germline assignment: CDR1 SGHTA and CDR2 FQGNSA. Deletions cut 1 base from V and 6 bases from J, with 21 bases between. The CDR3 loop spans 18 amino acids. CDR3 sequence reads: CASSLERRILAPSGELFF. In DNA form, the CDR3 reads TGTGCCAGCAGCTTAGAAAGGCGAATCCTAGCTCCATCCGGGGAGCTGTTTTTT.

This chain uses TRBV3-1 with TRBJ1-1, with 7 bases matching TRBD1. Trimming at V came to 6 bases and at J to 2 bases, leaving 6 bases not matched to a gene. In germline, CDR1 is LGHDT, CDR2 YNNKEL (reference sequence). CDR3 size: 14 residues. The CDR3 sequence: CASRGDSTNTEAFF. DNA for the CDR3: TGTGCCAGCAGGGGGGACAGCACAAACACTGAAGCTTTCTTT. Full variable domain (outside the CDR3, taken from reference TRBV3-1 and TRBJ1-1): DTAVSQTPKYLVTQMGNDKSIKCEQNLGHDTMYWYKQDSKKFLKIMFSYNNKELIINETVPNRFSPKSPDKAHLNLHINSLELGDSAVYFCASRGDSTNTEAFFGQGTRLTVV.

V gene TRBV19 combines with J gene TRBJ1-5; D is unresolved. Trimming shortened V by 3 bases and J by 7 bases, and 16 bases separated the two germline ends. The CDR3 length is 15 residues. Germline CDR1 is LNHDA and CDR2 is SQIVND (reference sequence). CDR3 sequence (DNA): TGTGCCAGTAGTATTCGGGCCGGGGTAGGGCAGCCCCAGCATTTT. Residues: CASSIRAGVGQPQHF. The entire variable domain, with the rest obtained from reference TRBV19 and TRBJ1-5, is as follows: DGGITQSPKYLFRKEGQNVTLSCEQNLNHDAMYWYRQDPGQGLRLIYYSQIVNDFQKGDIAEGYSVSREKKESFPLTVTSAQKNPTAFYLCASSIRAGVGQPQHFGDGTRLSIL.

The table lists this clonotype with a count of one. The chain joins TRBV7-2 to TRBJ2-3, with 11 bases identical to TRBD2. The CDR3 spans 16 residues. The junction had 5 bases not matched to a gene; V was cut back by 1 base and J by 5 bases. The germline V gene encodes CDR1 SGHTA and CDR2 FQGNSA. CDR3 residues: CASSLVSGGAVDTQYF. CDR3 sequence (DNA): TGTGCCAGCAGCTTAGTTAGCGGGGGGGCTGTAGATACGCAGTATTTT.